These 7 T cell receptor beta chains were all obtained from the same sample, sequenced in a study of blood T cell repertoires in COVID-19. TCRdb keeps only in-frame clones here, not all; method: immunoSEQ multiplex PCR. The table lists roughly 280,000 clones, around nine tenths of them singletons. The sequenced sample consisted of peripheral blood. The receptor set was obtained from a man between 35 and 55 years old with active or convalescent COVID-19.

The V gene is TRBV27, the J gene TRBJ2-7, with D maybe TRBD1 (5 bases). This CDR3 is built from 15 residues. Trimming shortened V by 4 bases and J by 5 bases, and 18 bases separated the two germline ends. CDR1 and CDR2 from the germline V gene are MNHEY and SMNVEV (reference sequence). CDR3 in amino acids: CASSSENYPGNEQYF. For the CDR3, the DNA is TGTGCCAGCAGTTCCGAGAACTATCCAGGGAACGAGCAGTACTTC.

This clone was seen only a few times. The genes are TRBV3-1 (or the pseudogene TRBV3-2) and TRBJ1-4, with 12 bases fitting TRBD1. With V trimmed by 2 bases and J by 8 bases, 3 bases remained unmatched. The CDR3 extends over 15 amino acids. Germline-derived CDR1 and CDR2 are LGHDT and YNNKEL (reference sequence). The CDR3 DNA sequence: TGTGCCAGCAGCCAATTCGGGACAGGGGGCGAAAAACTGTTTTTT. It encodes CASSQFGTGGEKLFF.

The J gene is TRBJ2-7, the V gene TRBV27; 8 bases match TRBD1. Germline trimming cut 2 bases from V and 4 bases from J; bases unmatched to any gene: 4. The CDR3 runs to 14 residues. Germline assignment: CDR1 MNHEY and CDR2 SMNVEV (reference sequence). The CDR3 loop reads CASSLQGAYYEQYF. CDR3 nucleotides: TGTGCCAGCAGTTTACAGGGGGCGTATTACGAGCAGTACTTC.

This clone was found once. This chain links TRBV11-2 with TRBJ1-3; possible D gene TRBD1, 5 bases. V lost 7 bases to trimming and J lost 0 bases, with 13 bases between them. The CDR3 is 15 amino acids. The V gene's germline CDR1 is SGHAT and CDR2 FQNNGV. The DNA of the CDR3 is TGTGCCAGCACCCTAGGTAGGGGCTCTGGAAACACCATATATTTT. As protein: CASTLGRGSGNTIYF.

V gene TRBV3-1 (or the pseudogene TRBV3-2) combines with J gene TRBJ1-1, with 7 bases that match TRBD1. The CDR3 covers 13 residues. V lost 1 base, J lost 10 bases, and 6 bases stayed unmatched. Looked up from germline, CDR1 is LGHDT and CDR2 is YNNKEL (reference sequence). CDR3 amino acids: CASSQGTRGSAFF. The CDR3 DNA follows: TGTGCCAGCAGCCAAGGTACCAGGGGGTCAGCTTTCTTT.

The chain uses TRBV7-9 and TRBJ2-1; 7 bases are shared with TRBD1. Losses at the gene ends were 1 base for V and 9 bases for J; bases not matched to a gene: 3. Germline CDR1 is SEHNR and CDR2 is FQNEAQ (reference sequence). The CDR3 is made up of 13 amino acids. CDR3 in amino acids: CASSLGGGIEQFF. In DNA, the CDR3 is TGTGCCAGCAGCTTAGGAGGGGGCATTGAGCAGTTCTTC. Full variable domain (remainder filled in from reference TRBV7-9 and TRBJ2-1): DTGVSQNPRHKITKRGQNVTFRCDPISEHNRLYWYRQTLGQGPEFLTYFQNEAQLEKSRLLSDRFSAERPKGSFSTLEIQRTEQGDSAMYLCASSLGGGIEQFFGPGTRLTVL.

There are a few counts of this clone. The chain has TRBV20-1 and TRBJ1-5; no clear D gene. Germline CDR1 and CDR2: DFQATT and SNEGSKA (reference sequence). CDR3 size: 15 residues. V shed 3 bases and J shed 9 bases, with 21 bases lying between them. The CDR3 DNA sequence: TGCAGTGCTAGTCGGGGTGGAAACGCCCTCGGGCCCCAGCATTTT. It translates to CSASRGGNALGPQHF.